The next 32 T cell receptor beta chains were all read from a single sample in a study of control samples from healthy donors and cancer patients. TCRdb's table, derived via immunoSEQ multiplex PCR, lists solely in-frame clones and lacks some. Of around 41,000 clones in the sample, around 83% are singletons; the top ten hold roughly 21%. Sequencing was done on a sample of PBMCs. Receptor source: a woman aged 55-70 years with lung cancer.

V is TRBV7-6 and J is TRBJ2-7, with unresolved D. The CDR3 is made up of 13 amino acids. V dropped 4 bases and J dropped 4 bases, with 11 bases sitting between them. Germline-derived CDR1 and CDR2 are SGHVS and FNYEAQ. The CDR3 is CASSSRLEYEQYF. CDR3 DNA: TGTGCCAGCAGCTCGCGACTGGAATACGAGCAGTACTTC.

This rearrangement joins TRBV11-2 to TRBJ1-1, with 8 bases that match TRBD1. The CDR3 runs to 13 residues. Germline V gene data show CDR1 as SGHAT and CDR2 as FQNNGV. The junction had 1 base not matched to a gene; V was cut back by 3 bases and J by 4 bases. In nucleotides, the CDR3 is TGTGCCAGCAGCTTTGGGACAGGCACTGAAGCTTTCTTT. Its protein product is CASSFGTGTEAFF. The whole variable domain, remainder taken from reference TRBV11-2 and TRBJ1-1, is EAGVAQSPRYKIIEKRQSVAFWCNPISGHATLYWYQQILGQGPKLLIQFQNNGVVDDSQLPKDRFSAERLKGVDSTLKIQPAKLEDSAVYLCASSFGTGTEAFFGQGTRLTVV.

This chain links TRBV5-4 with TRBJ1-4, with no clear D. Germline CDR1 and CDR2: SGHNT and YYREEE (reference sequence). V lost 0 bases and J lost 0, with 9 bases in between. This CDR3 region has 16 residues. The CDR3 DNA reads as TGTGCCAGCAGCTTGGACATGCCACCAACTAATGAAAAACTGTTTTTT. It encodes CASSLDMPPTNEKLFF. Variable domain in full (rest from reference TRBV5-4 and TRBJ1-4): ETGVTQSPTHLIKTRGQQVTLRCSSQSGHNTVSWYQQALGQGPQFIFQYYREEENGRGNFPPRFSGLQFPNYSSELNVNALELDDSALYLCASSLDMPPTNEKLFFGSGTQLSVL.

V gene TRBV30 combines with J gene TRBJ1-1, with D possibly TRBD1 on 6 matching bases. Per the germline V gene, CDR1 is GTSNPN and CDR2 is SVGIG (reference sequence). The CDR3 covers 13 residues. Trimming took 6 bases from V and 0 from J, leaving 11 bases between them. CDR3 sequence (DNA): TGTGCCTGTGGTGGACAGTTGAACACTGAAGCTTTCTTT. This gives the protein CACGGQLNTEAFF.

The genes are TRBV2 and TRBJ1-2, with TRBD1 identical over 12 bases. The CDR3 has 15 residues. Germline values: CDR1 SNHLY, CDR2 FYNNEI. Trimming cost V 7 bases and J 8 bases; bases outside gene matches: 11. The CDR3 nucleotides read TGTGCCAGCACCTTGGGGACAGGGGGCGCATCGGGCTACACCTTC. Translating gives CASTLGTGGASGYTF.

The chain couples TRBV27 to TRBJ1-6; 7 bases agree with TRBD1. This CDR3 region has 13 residues. Germline CDR1 MNHEY, CDR2 SMNVEV (reference sequence). The V segment lost 3 bases and the J segment 8 bases; nucleotides outside the gene matches: 1. The CDR3 DNA follows: TGTGCCAGCAGTTTCAGGGGGTATTCACCCCTCCACTTT. Translating gives CASSFRGYSPLHF.

V usage is TRBV11-2 and J usage is TRBJ1-1; TRBD1 is a possible D gene (5 bases). V dropped 2 bases and J dropped 7 bases, with 29 bases sitting between them. The CDR3 is 19 amino acids. In germline, CDR1 is SGHAT, CDR2 FQNNGV. The CDR3 is CASSLTGGIWKAGFGEAFF. For the CDR3, the DNA is TGTGCCAGCAGCTTAACAGGTGGAATCTGGAAGGCGGGTTTTGGTGAAGCTTTCTTT.

V gene TRBV2 combines with J gene TRBJ2-3; no firm D call. The CDR3 length is 15 residues. Germline CDR1 SNHLY, CDR2 FYNNEI. With 4 bases removed from V and 5 bases from J, the gap between germline ends came to 16 bases. The CDR3 reads CASSGPGLKGDTQYF. The DNA for the CDR3 is TGTGCCAGCAGTGGACCGGGCCTTAAGGGAGATACGCAGTATTTT.

CDR3 loop: CATRMGIAGELFF. CDR3 nucleotide sequence: TGTGCCACCCGAATGGGGATCGCCGGGGAGCTGTTTTTT. The V and J genes are TRBV24-1 and TRBJ2-2; D unclear. V was cut by 9 bases and J by 6 bases, with 13 bases left in between. Germline assignment: CDR1 KGHDR and CDR2 SFDVKD. The CDR3 is 13 residues long.

This sequence joins TRBV9 and TRBJ2-1; the D is unclear. The germline V gene has CDR1 SGDLS and CDR2 YYNGEE. V gave up 2 bases and J gave up 9 bases, with 15 bases separating them. This CDR3 region has 14 residues. For the CDR3, the DNA is TGTGCCAGCAGCGTCGAACTCGGGCTGGGTGAGCAGTTCTTC. This gives the protein CASSVELGLGEQFF.

This clone has only a few counts. CDR3 loop: CASRRDRNSPLHF. The CDR3 DNA follows: TGTGCCAGTAGACGGGACAGAAATTCACCCCTCCACTTT. V is TRBV19 and J is TRBJ1-6; 7 bases are a match to TRBD1. Germline CDR1 is LNHDA and CDR2 is SQIVND (reference sequence). The CDR3 loop spans 13 amino acids. V was clipped by 6 bases and J by 7 bases; unmatched bases: 3.

The chain carries TRBV5-1 and TRBJ1-5; the D gene is possibly TRBD1 (5 bases). Germline V CDR1 and CDR2: SGHRS, YFSETQ. V lost 4 bases, J lost 3 bases, and 11 bases lay in between. The CDR3 extends over 14 amino acids. The CDR3 spells CASSRDGFNQPQHF. CDR3 DNA: TGCGCCAGCAGCAGGGACGGGTTCAATCAGCCCCAGCATTTT.

The J gene is TRBJ2-5, the V gene TRBV15, with TRBD2 matching 8 bases. V lost 3 bases, J lost 5 bases, and 14 bases stayed unmatched. This CDR3 has 17 residues. Germline CDR1 LNHNV, CDR2 YYDKDF (reference sequence). The CDR3 bases are TGTGCCACCAGCAGCCTCGGGCCGGGGGGGGCGTGGGAGACCCAGTACTTC. It codes for CATSSLGPGGAWETQYF.

This clone was counted once. The rearrangement links TRBV9 to TRBJ1-6; TRBD1 might be the D (6 bases). The V gene lost 7 bases and the J gene lost 7 bases, with 18 bases spanning the gap. The CDR3 sequence is 15 residues long. Germline V lookup: CDR1 SGDLS, CDR2 YYNGEE. The CDR3 sequence is CASSRRGGGNSPLHF. The DNA for the CDR3 is TGTGCCAGCTCACGGAGGGGGGGAGGAAATTCACCCCTCCACTTT.

The chain is built from TRBV5-1 and TRBJ1-4; no firm D call. Germline CDR1 and CDR2: SGHRS and YFSETQ. The CDR3 has 15 amino acids. V dropped 3 bases and J dropped 5 bases, with 14 bases sitting between them. CDR3 in DNA: TGCGCCAGCAGCTCATTCCCAGGAAGCAATGAAAAACTGTTTTTT. Amino acids: CASSSFPGSNEKLFF.

J is TRBJ2-2 and V is TRBV9, with 12 bases matching TRBD2. Germline values: CDR1 SGDLS, CDR2 YYNGEE. The CDR3 has 15 amino acids. Trimming cost V 2 bases and J 5 bases; bases outside gene matches: 1. The CDR3 region is CASSVGTSGTGELFF. The CDR3 DNA is TGTGCCAGCAGCGTGGGGACTAGCGGGACCGGGGAGCTGTTTTTT.

The rearrangement links TRBV6-2 or TRBV6-3 to TRBJ2-5, with D possibly TRBD2 on 5 matching bases. The germline V gene encodes CDR1 MNHEY and CDR2 SVGEGT. Trimming cost V 5 bases and J 5 bases, with 15 bases left between them. The CDR3 runs to 14 residues. The CDR3 DNA follows: TGTGCCAGCAGTAAACCGAGAACGGGGGAGACCCAGTACTTC. Translating it yields CASSKPRTGETQYF.

This sequence joins TRBV6-1 and TRBJ1-1; TRBD1 might be the D (5 bases). Germline loops: CDR1 MNHNS, CDR2 SASEGT. With 3 bases removed from V and 2 bases from J, the gap between germline ends came to 13 bases. The CDR3 totals 15 residues. The CDR3 DNA is TGTGCCAGCAGTGACGGGACGGCGGGCAACACTGAAGCTTTCTTT. Protein: CASSDGTAGNTEAFF.

This chain links TRBV6-4 with TRBJ2-1, with TRBD2 as a possible D gene (6 bases). Trimming removed 0 bases at V and 5 bases at J, with 14 bases between. Germline V CDR1 and CDR2: MRHNA, SNTAGT. This CDR3 has 16 amino acids. The CDR3 nucleotides read TGTGCCAGCAGTGACTCTACTAGCTGGGGGGACAATGAGCAGTTCTTC. It codes for CASSDSTSWGDNEQFF.

The chain uses TRBV30 and TRBJ1-5; 7 nucleotides agree with TRBD1. This CDR3 comprises 15 residues. J was trimmed by 1 base and V by 4 bases; bases with no gene match: 7. The V gene's germline CDR1 is GTSNPN and CDR2 SVGIG (reference sequence). In DNA, the CDR3 is TGTGCCTGGAATCCCAGGGGGGCAAGCAATCAGCCCCAGCATTTT. This codes for CAWNPRGASNQPQHF.

In this sample, this clone turned up a few times. This chain connects TRBV5-4 to TRBJ2-7, with D perhaps TRBD1 or TRBD2 (5 bases each). There are 14 residues in the CDR3. V lost 3 bases, J lost 2 bases, and 12 bases lay in between. Germline CDR1 is SGHNT and CDR2 is YYREEE (reference sequence). As DNA, the CDR3 is TGTGCCAGCAGCTACCCCGGGACCACCTACGAGCAGTACTTC. Translation: CASSYPGTTYEQYF.

This rearrangement joins TRBV5-1 to TRBJ1-1, with a possible D match to TRBD1 (6 bases). The germline V gene has CDR1 SGHRS and CDR2 YFSETQ. The CDR3 extends over 15 amino acids. The V gene lost 2 bases and the J gene lost 6 bases, with 17 bases spanning the gap. CDR3 loop: CASSFVKQGVPEAFF. The DNA of the CDR3 is TGCGCCAGCAGCTTCGTAAAACAGGGTGTCCCTGAAGCTTTCTTT.

The chain carries TRBV9 and TRBJ2-5, with D possibly TRBD1 on 6 matching bases. This CDR3 has 15 amino acids. V was shortened by 0 bases and J by 3 bases, with 12 bases between the two germline ends. CDR1 is SGDLS and CDR2 is YYNGEE in the germline V gene. The CDR3 sequence: CASSVVGTPKETQYF. Written as DNA, the CDR3 is TGTGCCAGCAGCGTAGTAGGGACACCAAAAGAGACCCAGTACTTC.

This chain connects TRBV7-2 to TRBJ2-1, with D uncertain. This CDR3 has 15 amino acids. Trimming pared 3 bases from V and 4 bases from J, leaving 13 bases between. Germline V lookup: CDR1 SGHTA, CDR2 FQGNSA. The CDR3 nucleotides are TGTGCCAGCAGCTTTACCAGCGACGCTTACAATGAGCAGTTCTTC. This sequence encodes CASSFTSDAYNEQFF.

The chain combines TRBV3-1 (or the pseudogene TRBV3-2) with TRBJ2-2; D is unclear. Between the trimmed V and J ends, which lost 5 bases and 6 bases, there was a span of 10 bases. This CDR3 is 13 amino acids long. From germline, CDR1 is LGHDT and CDR2 YNNKEL (reference sequence). CDR3 nucleotide sequence: TGTGCCAGCAGCACGATGTACTCCGGGGAGCTGTTTTTT. Protein sequence: CASSTMYSGELFF.

This clone was seen only a few times. The CDR3 nucleotides are TGTGCCAGCAGCCCTCGACAGGGTTTCAATGAGCAGTTCTTC. Translated, it gives CASSPRQGFNEQFF. J is TRBJ2-1 and V is TRBV7-9, with 7 bases matching TRBD1. The length of the CDR3 is 14 residues. Germline V CDR1 and CDR2: SEHNR, FQNEAQ (reference sequence). V was clipped by 5 bases and J by 6 bases; unmatched bases: 7. Full variable domain (rest looked up from reference TRBV7-9 and TRBJ2-1): DTGVSQNPRHKITKRGQNVTFRCDPISEHNRLYWYRQTLGQGPEFLTYFQNEAQLEKSRLLSDRFSAERPKGSFSTLEIQRTEQGDSAMYLCASSPRQGFNEQFFGPGTRLTVL.

This clone was observed a few times. This chain joins TRBV11-1 and TRBJ1-5; no firm D call. The CDR3 totals 15 residues. Germline loops: CDR1 SGHAT, CDR2 FQDESV (reference sequence). Trimming shortened V by 2 bases and J by 1 base, and 9 bases separated the two germline ends. CDR3: CASSLSTGSNQPQHF. The CDR3 region has the DNA TGTGCCAGCAGCTTATCAACGGGCAGCAATCAGCCCCAGCATTTT.

This chain uses TRBV6-5 with TRBJ1-2; D is ambiguous. Per the germline V gene, CDR1 is MNHEY and CDR2 is SVGAGI. Trimming cost V 7 bases and J 5 bases, with 20 bases left between them. This CDR3 contains 15 residues. Here the CDR3 DNA reads TGTGCCAGCACCCCCGTAGAGGGCAACGTTTATGGCTACACCTTC. Amino acids: CASTPVEGNVYGYTF.

This clone was recorded once. The chain uses TRBV11-2 and TRBJ2-4; D is possibly TRBD1 (6 bases). Germline V gene sequence: CDR1 SGHAT, CDR2 FQNNGV. Trimming stripped 1 base from V and 0 bases from J, with 10 bases between. This CDR3 spans 16 amino acids. Here the CDR3 reads CASSLAGEIAKNIQYF. CDR3 DNA sequence: TGTGCCAGCAGCTTAGCAGGGGAAATAGCCAAAAACATTCAGTACTTC.

V gene TRBV7-3 combines with J gene TRBJ1-1; 10 bases are shared with TRBD1. The CDR3 spans 14 residues. Germline CDR1 reads SGHTA; CDR2 reads FQGTGA. J lost 3 bases, V lost 4 bases, and 2 bases had no gene match. CDR3 in DNA: TGTGCCAGCAGCTCGGGACAGGGGTACACTGAAGCTTTCTTT. It codes for CASSSGQGYTEAFF.

The chain couples TRBV19 to TRBJ1-1; possibly TRBD1 for D (6 bases). This CDR3 spans 15 amino acids. The germline gives CDR1 LNHDA, CDR2 SQIVND (reference sequence). V was trimmed by 5 bases and J by 1 base, leaving 14 bases between them. The CDR3 sequence is CASSPAGEANTEAFF. CDR3 DNA: TGTGCCAGTAGTCCGGCAGGGGAGGCGAACACTGAAGCTTTCTTT.

The genes are TRBV11-3 and TRBJ1-1, with D perhaps matching TRBD1 (6 bases). The CDR3 has 16 residues. Germline V gene sequence: CDR1 SGHNT, CDR2 YENEEA. V was trimmed by 2 bases and J by 4 bases, leaving 17 bases between them. Here the CDR3 DNA reads TGTGCCAGCAGCTTAAACGGGGCAGGGGATAGCACTGAAGCTTTCTTT. Translation gives CASSLNGAGDSTEAFF.